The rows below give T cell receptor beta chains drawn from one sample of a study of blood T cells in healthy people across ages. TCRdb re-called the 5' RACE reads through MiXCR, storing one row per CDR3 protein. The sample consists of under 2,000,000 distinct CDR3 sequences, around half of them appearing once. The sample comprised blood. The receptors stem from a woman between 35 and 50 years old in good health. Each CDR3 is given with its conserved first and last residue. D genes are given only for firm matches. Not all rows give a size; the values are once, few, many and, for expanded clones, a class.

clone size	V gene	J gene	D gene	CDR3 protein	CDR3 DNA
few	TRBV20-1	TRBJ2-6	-	CSAKSDTNGANVLTF	TGCAGTGCTAAATCCGACACCAATGGGGCCAACGTCCTGACTTTC
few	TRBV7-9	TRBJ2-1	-	CASSLTQTGGGWNEQFF	TGTGCCAGCAGCTTGACACAGACTGGTGGAGGTTGGAATGAGCAGTTCTTC
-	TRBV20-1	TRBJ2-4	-	CSARDHREAKNIQYF	TGCAGTGCTAGGGACCACAGGGAGGCCAAAAACATTCAGTACTTC
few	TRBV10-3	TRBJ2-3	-	CAISDINTDTQYF	TGTGCCATCAGTGACATCAACACAGATACGCAGTATTTT
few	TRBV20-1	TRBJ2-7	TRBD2	CSASSGESGSYEQYF	TGCAGTGCGTCTAGCGGGGAGTCCGGGTCCTACGAGCAGTACTTC
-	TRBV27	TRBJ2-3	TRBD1	CASKRPGGALSTDTQYF	TGTGCCAGCAAACGACCAGGGGGTGCCCTAAGCACAGATACGCAGTATTTT
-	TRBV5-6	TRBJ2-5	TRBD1	CASSWGTGPMETQYF	TGTGCCAGCAGCTGGGGGACAGGTCCGATGGAGACCCAGTACTTC
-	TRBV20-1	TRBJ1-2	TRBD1	CSASGTGQGGDYGYTF	TGCAGTGCTAGTGGGACCGGACAGGGCGGCGACTATGGCTACACCTTC
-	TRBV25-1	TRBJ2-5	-	CASSEYAGTKKETQYF	TGTGCCAGCAGTGAATATGCCGGGACAAAAAAAGAGACCCAGTACTTC
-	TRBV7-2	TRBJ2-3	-	CASSLARTSDTQYF	TGTGCCAGCAGCTTAGCTAGGACCTCAGATACGCAGTATTTT
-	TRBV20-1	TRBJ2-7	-	CSASARRDEQYF	TGCAGTGCTAGTGCCCGCCGCGACGAGCAGTACTTC
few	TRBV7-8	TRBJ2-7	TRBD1	CASSLAPDRGRSYEQYF	TGTGCCAGCAGCTTAGCACCGGACAGGGGACGATCCTACGAGCAGTACTTC
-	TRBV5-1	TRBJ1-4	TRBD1	CASSLPTGSANEKLFF	TGCGCCAGCAGCTTACCGACAGGGTCGGCTAATGAAAAACTGTTTTTT
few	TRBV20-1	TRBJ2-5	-	CSAIRLRLNEQYF	TGCAGTGCTATAAGACTACGTCTCAATGAGCAGTACTTC
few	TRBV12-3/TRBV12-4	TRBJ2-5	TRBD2	CASSFSEWSRRGVIETQYF	TGTGCCAGCAGTTTTTCGGAATGGAGTCGGCGGGGGGTGATAGAGACCCAGTACTTC
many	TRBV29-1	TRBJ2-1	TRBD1	CSVSRTGPGNEQFF	TGCAGCGTCTCTAGGACAGGGCCAGGGAATGAGCAGTTCTTC
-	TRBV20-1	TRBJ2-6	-	CSAPPWGGANVLTF	TGCAGTGCCCCCCCATGGGGAGGGGCCAACGTCCTGACTTTC
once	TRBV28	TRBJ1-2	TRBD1	CASSPAPGGVRGYTF	TGTGCCAGCAGTCCCGCGCCAGGGGGGGTTCGTGGCTACACCTTC
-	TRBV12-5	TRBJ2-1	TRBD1	CASGLDTTRDSDYNEQFF	TGTGCTAGTGGTTTGGATACTACCCGGGACAGTGATTACAATGAGCAGTTCTTC
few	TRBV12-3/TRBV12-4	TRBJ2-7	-	CASTIPGSRYEQYF	TGTGCCAGCACCATACCCGGGAGTAGGTACGAGCAGTACTTC
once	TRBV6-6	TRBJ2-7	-	CASGVTYEQYF	TGTGCCAGCGGCGTAACTTACGAGCAGTACTTC
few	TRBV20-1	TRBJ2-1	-	CSATRTNNEQFF	TGCAGTGCTACTCGGACCAACAATGAGCAGTTCTTC
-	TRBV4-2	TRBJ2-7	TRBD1	CASSQDYQDRVYNEQYF	TGTGCCAGCAGCCAAGACTACCAGGACAGGGTATACAATGAGCAGTACTTC
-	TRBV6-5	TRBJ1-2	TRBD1	CASTPTGTGNYGYTF	TGTGCCAGCACCCCGACCGGGACAGGGAACTATGGCTACACCTTC
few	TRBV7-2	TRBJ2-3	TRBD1	CASRRDRGGIPTDTQYF	TGTGCCAGCAGACGGGACAGGGGAGGTATCCCCACAGATACGCAGTATTTT
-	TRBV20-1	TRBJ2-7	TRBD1	CSARTGTGYEQYF	TGCAGTGCACGGACAGGGACGGGCTACGAGCAGTACTTC
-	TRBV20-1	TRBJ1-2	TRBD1	CSASSGTVDYGYTF	TGCAGTGCTTCCTCCGGGACAGTGGACTATGGCTACACCTTC
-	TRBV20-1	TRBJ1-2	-	CSASGSVDYGYTF	TGCAGTGCTAGTGGGAGTGTAGACTATGGCTACACCTTC
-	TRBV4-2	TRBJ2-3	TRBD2	CASSRTSGGPNPSTDTQYF	TGTGCCAGCAGTCGCACTAGCGGGGGGCCAAACCCTAGCACAGATACGCAGTATTTT
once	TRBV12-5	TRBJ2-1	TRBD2	CASGFGSSGSGQFF	TGTGCTAGTGGTTTCGGTTCTAGCGGGAGTGGGCAGTTCTTC
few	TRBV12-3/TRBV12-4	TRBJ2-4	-	CASSTPGRSAKNIQYF	TGTGCCAGCAGCACCCCAGGGCGGTCCGCCAAAAACATTCAGTACTTC